This entry lists 9 T cell receptor beta chains sequenced from one sample in a study of T cell repertoires in cytomegalovirus infection. One entry per CDR3 protein results from TCRdb running MiXCR on the reads. The sample includes more than 200,000 distinct CDR3 sequences, roughly 9.1% of them seen just once. The sequencing sample was made of PBMCs. These receptors were collected from a human donor in good health (CMV status not recorded). Some clones in this sample may be carry-over from other donors' samples.

In its sample, this clonotype was seen a few times. The gene calls are TRBV7-2 and TRBJ1-1, with D perhaps matching TRBD1 (5 bases). CDR1 and CDR2 from the germline V gene are SGHTA and FQGNSA. The CDR3 is 14 residues long. V shed 1 base and J shed 8 bases, with 14 bases lying between them. The chain's CDR3 is CASSLGVGGGEAFF. The CDR3 DNA reads as TGTGCCAGCAGCTTAGGAGTGGGGGGGGGGGAAGCTTTCTTT.

This clonotype has at least ten counts. V gene TRBV11-2 combines with J gene TRBJ1-6; 8 bases are shared with TRBD1. Germline CDR1 is SGHAT and CDR2 is FQNNGV. The trim removed 5 bases at V and 8 bases at J, leaving 8 bases unmatched. The CDR3 is 15 amino acids. In DNA, the CDR3 is TGTGCCAGCAGCCCTGGGGGCAGGGGGCATTCACCCCTCCACTTT. Translation: CASSPGGRGHSPLHF.

The rearrangement links TRBV20-1 to TRBJ2-7; D ambiguous. Trimming cost V 5 bases and J 2 bases, with 13 bases left between them. Germline-derived CDR1 and CDR2 are DFQATT and SNEGSKA (reference sequence). This CDR3 has 13 amino acids. CDR3 nucleotide sequence: TGCAGTGCTTCCGTAGCAGGAACCTACGAGCAGTACTTC. It yields the protein CSASVAGTYEQYF.

By share, this clonotype counts as medium-sized. This chain uses TRBV7-8 with TRBJ1-1, with 7 nucleotides matching TRBD1. The junction had 12 bases not matched to a gene; V was cut back by 7 bases and J by 1 base. The CDR3 loop spans 16 amino acids. Germline-derived CDR1 and CDR2 are SGHVS and FQNEAQ. CDR3 residues: CASITSSGQRNTEAFF. For the CDR3, the DNA is TGTGCCAGCATCACATCTTCGGGACAGAGGAACACTGAAGCTTTCTTT.

V is TRBV4-1 and J is TRBJ2-2; TRBD1 aligns across 8 bases. The J segment lost 1 base and the V segment lost 4 bases, leaving 2 bases of the junction unmatched. Germline loops: CDR1 MGHRA, CDR2 YSYEKL. The CDR3 spans 15 residues. The CDR3 here is CASSPGGGNTGELFF. The CDR3 DNA reads TGCGCCAGCAGCCCAGGGGGCGGGAACACCGGGGAGCTGTTTTTT.

This clonotype was picked up many times. The V gene is TRBV7-2, the J gene TRBJ1-5; TRBD1 matches at 9 bases. CDR3 length: 15 residues. CDR1 is SGHTA, CDR2 FQGNSA, per germline. V shed 6 bases and J 2 bases; nucleotides not matched to a gene: 5. CDR3 DNA: TGTGCCAGCAGTCGGACAGGGGCGGGCAATCAGCCCCAGCATTTT. Its protein product is CASSRTGAGNQPQHF.

In this sample, this clonotype turned up many times. J is TRBJ1-5 and V is TRBV7-9, with 9 bases identical to TRBD1. The CDR3 contains 15 residues. The germline V gene has CDR1 SEHNR and CDR2 FQNEAQ (reference sequence). The ends lost 5 bases at V and 3 bases at J; junction bases unmatched: 5. The CDR3 is CASSPGTGYNQPQHF. CDR3 coding DNA: TGTGCCAGCAGCCCCGGGACAGGGTACAATCAGCCCCAGCATTTT.

This clonotype occurred a few times. The gene calls are TRBV14 and TRBJ2-7, with D possibly being TRBD2 (6 bases). Germline V CDR1 and CDR2: SGHDN, FVKESK. Trimming left V 1 base short and J 7 bases short, with 17 bases between. The CDR3 runs to 15 residues. The CDR3, as DNA: TGTGCCAGCAGCCAAGTGGGGACTCGCCTAAGGGAGCAGTACTTC. It codes for CASSQVGTRLREQYF.

This clonotype was recorded at least ten times. DNA of the CDR3: TGTGCCAGCAGAAGGACCGGGGGAGGGCACACCGGGGAGCTGTTTTTT. This gives the protein CASRRTGGGHTGELFF. The chain employs TRBV12-3 or TRBV12-4 and TRBJ2-2; 7 bases agree with TRBD2. This CDR3 is 16 amino acids long. Trimming at V came to 6 bases and at J to 3 bases, leaving 10 bases not matched to a gene.